Described below is a single T cell receptor beta chain sequence and its context. No cognate antigen has been identified for it. A read error may produce the germline difference seen at one junction end. Receptors were amplified or captured by the immunoSEQ multiplex PCR assay. A mixture of 60 forward primers for TCR Vbeta segments and 13 reverse primers for TCR Jbeta segments was used in the multiplex PCR. A multiplex PCR assay on genomic DNA amplified the CDR3 region of rearranged TCR beta genes. On the Illumina HiSeq System, the amplified TCR beta libraries were sequenced as 87-base-pair reads. In the source study's methods: Across the 670 or so repertoires, a later analysis counted roughly 77 million unique TCR beta chains, 9 million to 14 million of which were shared by at least two donors. Raw reads were error-corrected and collapsed into unique sequences with a nearest-neighbor algorithm that merged closely related sequences to remove PCR and sequencing errors. To assign V, D and J gene segments, CDR3 sequences were aligned to IMGT reference sequences. For a sequence to be retained, a match of at least six nucleotides to both a V gene segment and a J gene segment was required. Rearrangements were called productive when the CDR3 lacked stop codons and stayed in frame with V and J; all others were non-productive. Following IMGT convention, CDR3 was defined as the stretch from the second conserved V-encoded cysteine up to the conserved J-encoded phenylalanine. In an earlier analysis of just under 600 of the donors, sequences lacking an unambiguous match to a single V gene segment were excluded. An earlier analysis of a few hundred of the donors called V segments functional above 56.7% productive rearrangements and segregating when the between-donor standard deviation exceeded 5%. A statistical classification framework was developed to diagnose cytomegalovirus status using the catalog of TCR beta chain sequences. In a later analysis, V and J genes were assigned by comparing TCR nucleotide sequences against IMGT/GENE-DB human TR gene sequences. In a later analysis, CDR3 sequences and most-parsimonious VDJ recombination scenarios were assigned using the TCRdist pipeline. A later analysis defined each TCR beta chain by its CDR3 amino acid sequence plus V-gene family, and excluded reads lacking a unique V-gene family. As a way to deal with suspected cross-contamination and a sequencing artifact, a later analysis dropped 500 to 700 nucleotide sequences that were highly shared and had low generation probability. In a later analysis, a clonal expansion index was calculated for each public chain from normalized within-repertoire ranks of inferred template counts. In a later analysis, generation probabilities were computed with a VDJ recombination model fitted to out-of-frame rearrangements, and the resulting probabilities were checked against IGoR. Hypergeometric tests were used in a later analysis to score TCR-TCR, TCR-HLA and TCR-CMV co-occurrence, with a repertoire-size bias correction applied to the TCR pairs. False discovery rates were estimated in a later analysis by permuting HLA or CMV assignments 20 times. In a later analysis, co-occurring TCRs were grouped using DBSCAN, and TCRdist sequence similarity was added for clustering within HLA-allele-positive subsets. Repertoires with fewer than 30,000 or more than 120,000 public chains were left out of co-occurrence clustering, as were about five repertoires with anomalous nucleotide sharing. In TCRdb, the immuneACCESS table is reduced to in-frame sequences with V and J assigned. These tables do not hold every clone; where another copy was compared, an unresolved V gene accounts for under half, and the others remain unexplained. That table is the source of V, J and clone size, and D and trimming were worked out from the DNA. The sample table shows some 200,000 clones, and approximately 70% are seen once. The ten largest clonotypes hold 2.5% to 3% of the sample.

As encoded in the germline V gene (reference sequence), CDR1 is SEHNR while CDR2 is FQNEAQ. The CDR3 runs 17 amino acids, cysteine and phenylalanine included. The DNA shown is the 51-base CDR3, in frame from base 1. These data belong to a study of cytomegalovirus exposure and HLA in healthy donors (dated by TCRdb to 2016 to 2017). As for the study more broadly: According to an earlier analysis of a few hundred of the donors, about 179 million T cells yielded 117 million unique TCR beta sequences and 276 Gb of sequence data. An early release that covered 640 HLA-typed donors contained about 300 gigabases of sequencing data and 65 million to 100 million unique TCR sequences. Among the roughly 370 genotyped donors, 81% belonged to the genetic ancestry cluster associated with self-reported Caucasian donors. The aim of the study was to test whether cataloging public T cell receptors could identify signatures of past pathogen exposure. Using immunosequencing, the study profiled T cell repertoires from roughly 650 subjects and related those repertoires to cytomegalovirus serostatus. A separate validation cohort of roughly 120 different subjects was used in addition to the roughly 700-subject first cohort. High-throughput TCR immunosequencing, statistical association of individual TCRs with disease status, and machine learning were combined to predict cytomegalovirus infection status. To study patterns of TCR occurrence, a later analysis re-analyzed previously published TCR beta repertoires from around 700 donors and added high-resolution HLA genotyping. The later analysis used no new phenotypic data to find candidate immune exposures, relying instead on TCR beta sequences and their occurrence across donors. An earlier analysis of 587 of the donors used high-throughput TCR beta sequencing to judge whether each TCR beta V gene segment behaved as functional or pseudogenic. Donor age, sex, ethnicity and CMV serostatus were collected together with the repertoire data. A later genetic analysis took genome-wide SNP genotypes for about 65% of the 666 donors and used that subset as a discovery cohort. All discovery cohort repertoires had been generated using a single sequencing platform. Class I and class II HLA loci were covered by the typing at four-digit resolution. Typing coverage varied by locus: roughly 620-630 donors for A, B, C, DRB1 and DQB1; approximately 500 for DQA1; more than 600 for DPA1; approximately 490 for DPB1. Roughly five DR-DQ haplotypes were handled as single units for association and clustering because linkage in the cohort was strong. Across under 500 genotyped donors of the cohort, an average of about 200,000 unique TCR beta nucleotide sequences per donor were sequenced, and approximately 17% of those sequences were non-productive.

The investigation overall reported the following: It was suggested by the authors that the approach could potentially be generalized to other disease states and immunological phenotypes. In a later analysis, HLA-associated TCR beta chains were found to be more clonally expanded and to have lower generation probabilities than equally common non-associated chains. Because some donors lacked HLA typing at each locus, the association tests relied only on the typed subset. The study listed 150 to 200 TCR beta chains as associated with cytomegalovirus. A further reported finding was that TCR beta sequences accurately predicted the HLA-A and HLA-B alleles for most subjects in the first cohort. Linkage disequilibrium might explain the correlated functional status among segregating V segments, but an unknown experimental factor could not be excluded. A cluster of highly shared sequence variants was judged likely to be a technical artifact of the sequencing pipeline. Some IMGT-functional V segments, including TRBV6-2 and TRBV6-3, could not be distinguished by the 87-base-pair reads and were therefore excluded. According to a later analysis, most CMV-associated TCR beta chains appeared to be HLA-restricted, and the HLA associations seemed to be driven largely by CMV exposure. Strong co-occurrence of HLA alleles, especially DR and DQ, made assigning TCR associations to individual alleles difficult. In this cohort, only TCR beta chains were sequenced, and detectable features were limited by the absence of alpha or paired-chain data. While some public TCRs were present in many individuals, most TCR sequences turned up only very rarely across donors. The presence/absence analyses assumed that sequencing depth was roughly uniform across donors, and that assumption may not be true. In a later analysis, some 18,000 TCR beta sequences were associated with specific HLA alleles at a false discovery rate of 0.05. V-gene and J-gene trimming of TCR beta chains was associated with a missense DCLRE1C variant in a later genetic analysis, and the association was replicated in an independent cohort. Because counts were too low, under 20 rarely observed V segments, including chromosome 9 orphons, were left out of the earlier analysis of 587 of the donors. In an earlier analysis of 587 of the donors, most TCR beta V segments appeared in productive rearrangements about 87% or about 30% of the time, broadly matching IMGT annotations. In both the original and validation cohorts, the classifier was reported to diagnose cytomegalovirus status with high specificity and sensitivity. A later genetic analysis reported fewer N-insertions in productive TCRs among donors in an Asian-associated ancestry cluster than the approximately 700-donor mean. Several of the top co-occurrence clusters appeared to be linked to parvovirus B19, influenza, CMV and Epstein-Barr virus, according to a later analysis. The only immune exposure information available for the cohort was CMV serostatus. Three of the identified cytomegalovirus-associated TCR beta chains were confirmed in vitro to be specific for cytomegalovirus antigens. In a later analysis, TCR association rates were found to vary across HLA loci, with the most associated TCRs seen for DRB1 alleles and the fewest for HLA-C alleles.

In total, 666 healthy bone marrow donors made up the cohort. At the time of sampling, every cohort member was nominally healthy, though immune exposures that went unrecorded were likely present. The donor was CMV seropositive and was included in the group of almost 300 seropositive cohort members. A peripheral blood sample was provided by each donor, and peripheral blood mononuclear cells were used for TCR beta sequencing. Genomic DNA was extracted from the blood cell samples with the Qiagen DNeasy Blood Extraction Kit. The clonotype comes from a man aged 40-50 years in good health and CMV-seropositive. Rearrangement joined TRBV7-9 to TRBJ1-3, with 10 middle bases fitting TRBD1. Sequenced input: PBMCs. The CDR3 reads CSSSFMGQGRSGNTIYF. Read as DNA, the sequence is TGTTCCAGCAGCTTTATGGGACAGGGGAGGTCTGGAAACACCATATATTTT.